The 5 T cell receptor beta chains reported below all come from one sample, sequenced in a study of T cells in localized non-small cell lung cancer. Assay: immunoSEQ multiplex PCR; the TCRdb copy retains only in-frame clones and omits some. The repertoire holds some 3,400 clones, about 53% seen once, with less than 5.5% in the top ten. Material: lymph node tissue, obtained before any cancer treatment. The source is a woman aged 18 to 50 with stage I lung adenocarcinoma.

V and J are TRBV18 and TRBJ1-1; 7 bases fit TRBD1. Germline CDR1 reads KGHSH; CDR2 reads LQKENI. J lost 5 bases, V lost 5 bases, and 8 bases had no gene match. The CDR3 is 14 amino acids. The CDR3 DNA reads as TGTGCCAGCTCAGAACAGGGGAGAAGTACTGAAGCTTTCTTT. Translating it yields CASSEQGRSTEAFF.

V and J are TRBV25-1 and TRBJ2-1; unclear D gene. The germline V gene has CDR1 MGHDK and CDR2 SYGVNS. The CDR3 contains 12 residues. V dropped 4 bases and J dropped 7 bases, with 8 bases sitting between them. CDR3 DNA: TGTGCCAGCAGTGTTGGACGGAATGAGCAGTTCTTC. Protein product: CASSVGRNEQFF.

This clone was observed a few times. The rearrangement links TRBV19 to TRBJ2-3; D uncertain. The CDR3 loop spans 13 amino acids. Trimming removed 5 bases from V and 8 bases from J, with 14 bases in between. Germline V gene data show CDR1 as LNHDA and CDR2 as SQIVND (reference sequence). CDR3 nucleotide sequence: TGTGCCAGTAGTTACGGACGGTCGGGTACGCAGTATTTT. Its protein is CASSYGRSGTQYF.

This clone was detected only a few times. V usage is TRBV13 and J usage is TRBJ1-1, with 7 bases aligning to TRBD1. CDR1 PRHDT and CDR2 FYEKMQ come from the germline V gene (reference sequence). Trimming cost V 1 base and J 0 bases; bases outside gene matches: 2. CDR3 length: 15 amino acids. The CDR3 spells CASSLEGQLNTEAFF. The CDR3 DNA follows: TGTGCCAGCAGCTTAGAGGGACAGCTGAACACTGAAGCTTTCTTT.

The CDR3 nucleotides read TGTGCCTGGAGTGTAGGGGCTAGCGGGATCGAGCCTCAAGAGACCCAGTACTTC. Protein sequence: CAWSVGASGIEPQETQYF. The V call is TRBV30, the J call TRBJ2-5, with TRBD2 matching 9 bases. Germline loops: CDR1 GTSNPN, CDR2 SVGIG (reference sequence). The ends lost 0 bases at V and 2 bases at J; junction bases unmatched: 13. The CDR3 contains 18 residues.